These 21 T cell receptor beta chains were all obtained from the same sample, sequenced in a study of T cells in Graves' hyperthyroidism and ophthalmopathy. Researchers amplified the TCR beta CDR3 regions from RNA transcripts. Carried out on the TCR CDR3, a first-round RT-PCR used the HTBI primer set. TCRdb fed the multiplex PCR reads into MiXCR, producing one record per CDR3 protein. The profile shows 450,000 to 650,000 distinct CDR3 sequences, 15% to 20% of them singletons. The specimen was blood. The receptors here all came from a woman between 18 and 30 years old with Graves' ophthalmopathy.

This chain links TRBV25-1 with TRBJ2-7; no clear D. The germline CDR1 and CDR2 sequences are MGHDK and SYGVNS. The CDR3 spans 12 residues. The V end lost 3 bases, the J end lost 5 bases, and 8 bases lay between the germline ends. CDR3 protein: CASSDWRDEQYF. The CDR3 region has the DNA TGTGCCAGCAGTGATTGGCGCGACGAGCAGTACTTC.

On this clonotype itself: A much larger clone differs by one base, so this may be a read error. The CDR3 bases are TGTGCCAGCAATGCGGCCGAGACAGGGTCCACCGGGGAGCTGTTTTTT. Its translation: CASNAAETGSTGELFF. V gene TRBV2 combines with J gene TRBJ2-2, with 7 nucleotides matching TRBD1. Germline assignment: CDR1 SNHLY and CDR2 FYNNEI. The CDR3 length is 16 residues. Unmatched junction bases numbered 12, after V lost 7 bases and J lost 4 bases.

This clonotype showed up many times. The gene calls are TRBV28 and TRBJ1-5, with D perhaps TRBD1 (5 bases). The CDR3 extends over 15 amino acids. V gave up 4 bases and J gave up 3 bases, with 13 bases separating them. Germline-derived CDR1 and CDR2 are MDHEN and SYDVKM. The CDR3 coding sequence is TGTGCCAGCAGTTCAACGACAGTCGACAATCAGCCCCAGCATTTT. This sequence encodes CASSSTTVDNQPQHF.

This clonotype showed up just a few times. The gene calls are TRBV27 and TRBJ2-5; 7 bases line up with TRBD2. This CDR3 region has 14 residues. Looked up from germline, CDR1 is MNHEY and CDR2 is SMNVEV (reference sequence). Trimming at V came to 5 bases and at J to 5 bases, leaving 8 bases not matched to a gene. The CDR3 loop is CASSVGRESETQYF. The CDR3 DNA is TGTGCCAGCAGTGTTGGGCGGGAGTCTGAGACCCAGTACTTC.

In its sample, this clonotype was seen many times. CDR3 sequence: CSVNRGLVLSSYNEQFF. The CDR3 DNA sequence: TGCAGCGTCAACAGGGGACTAGTGCTTAGCTCCTACAATGAGCAGTTCTTC. This chain links TRBV29-1 with TRBJ2-1; tentative D call: TRBD2 (8 bases). Trimming took 6 bases from V and 0 from J, leaving 21 bases between them. CDR1 and CDR2 from the germline V gene are SQVTM and ANQGSEA. This CDR3 has 17 amino acids.

This clonotype was recorded at least ten times. The chain couples TRBV6-1 to TRBJ1-5, with D perhaps matching TRBD1 (5 bases). Trimming shortened V by 8 bases and J by 2 bases, and 19 bases separated the two germline ends. CDR3 size: 16 residues. From germline, CDR1 is MNHNS and CDR2 SASEGT. The CDR3 region is CASGEQGKTGNQPQHF. In DNA form, the CDR3 reads TGTGCCAGCGGGGAGCAGGGCAAAACTGGCAATCAGCCCCAGCATTTT.

In its sample, this clonotype was seen many times. V and J are TRBV30 and TRBJ2-5; TRBD2 matches 8 bases. This CDR3 is 12 amino acids long. Germline CDR1 reads GTSNPN; CDR2 reads SVGIG (reference sequence). Trimming cost V 4 bases and J 3 bases; bases outside gene matches: 1. The DNA for the CDR3 is TGTGCCTGGAATAGCGGGGAAGAGACCCAGTACTTC. Encoded protein: CAWNSGEETQYF.

V and J are TRBV7-9 and TRBJ2-3, with D possibly TRBD2 on 5 matching bases. The V end lost 6 bases, the J end lost 7 bases, and 14 bases lay between the germline ends. CDR1 and CDR2 (germline): SEHNR, FQNEAQ (reference sequence). This CDR3 contains 13 residues. The CDR3 reads CASSRKAEHTQYF. For the CDR3, the DNA is TGTGCCAGCAGTCGAAAAGCGGAGCATACGCAGTATTTT. The full variable domain, in which reference TRBV7-9 and TRBJ2-3 provide the parts outside the CDR3, is DTGVSQNPRHKITKRGQNVTFRCDPISEHNRLYWYRQTLGQGPEFLTYFQNEAQLEKSRLLSDRFSAERPKGSFSTLEIQRTEQGDSAMYLCASSRKAEHTQYFGPGTRLTVL.

This clonotype was counted at least ten times. The chain has TRBV15 and TRBJ2-1; possible D gene TRBD1, 5 bases. The V and J ends lost 0 bases and 6 bases respectively, with 12 bases between them. The CDR3 sequence is 15 residues long. Germline CDR1 LNHNV, CDR2 YYDKDF (reference sequence). The CDR3 DNA sequence: TGTGCCACCAGCAGAGAGAGGACATCTCTCAATGAGCAGTTCTTC. This gives the protein CATSRERTSLNEQFF.

This clonotype occurred a few times. The genes are TRBV7-9 and TRBJ2-7; a possible D gene is TRBD1 (5 bases). This CDR3 contains 15 residues. Trimming took 5 bases from V and 0 from J, leaving 14 bases between them. The germline V gene has CDR1 SEHNR and CDR2 FQNEAQ (reference sequence). CDR3 nucleotide sequence: TGTGCCAGCAGCCAGGGAAGACCCGACTCCTACGAGCAGTACTTC. Translating gives CASSQGRPDSYEQYF.

This clonotype was seen at least ten times. The V gene is TRBV28, the J gene TRBJ1-2; 9 nucleotides align to TRBD1. After removal of 7 bases from V and 3 bases from J, the junction contained 6 bases not matched to a gene. Germline lookup yields CDR1 MDHEN and CDR2 SYDVKM. The CDR3 runs 14 residues. CDR3 bases: TGTGCCAGCAATTCACAGGGGGCAGACTATGGCTACACCTTC. Translation: CASNSQGADYGYTF.

This chain links TRBV5-6 with TRBJ1-2; 9 bases fit TRBD1. The V gene's germline CDR1 is SGHDT and CDR2 YYEEEE. J gave up 3 bases and V 4 bases, and 10 bases lay outside the gene matches. CDR3 length equals 16 residues. In DNA form, the CDR3 reads TGTGCCAGCAGCGAGACAGGGGGATTAAGGGACTATGGCTACACCTTC. Translation gives CASSETGGLRDYGYTF.

The table lists this clonotype with many counts. DNA for the CDR3: TGTGCCAGCAGCCACGACGCAGGCAATCGAACCCTCCACTTT. This codes for CASSHDAGNRTLHF. The V gene is TRBV3-1, the J gene TRBJ1-6; D is unclear. The V and J ends lost 3 bases and 14 bases respectively, with 17 bases between them. The CDR3 has 14 amino acids. From germline, CDR1 is LGHDT and CDR2 YNNKEL (reference sequence).

This chain links TRBV7-9 with TRBJ1-3, with D maybe TRBD1 (5 bases). The CDR3 runs to 16 residues. V gave up 4 bases and J gave up 8 bases, with 21 bases separating them. The germline V gene has CDR1 SEHNR and CDR2 FQNEAQ (reference sequence). The CDR3 loop reads CASSSQWSSEGDTIYF. The CDR3 nucleotides read TGTGCCAGCAGCTCCCAGTGGTCCAGTGAAGGGGACACCATATATTTT.

This chain links TRBV12-3 or TRBV12-4 with TRBJ2-6; no clear D gene. Trimming took off 5 bases at V and 0 bases at J, with 11 bases between the two ends. This CDR3 has 16 residues. In nucleotides, the CDR3 is TGTGCCAGCAGTCTCCCCCGGGCCTCTGGGGCCAACGTCCTGACTTTC. Its protein product is CASSLPRASGANVLTF.

The J gene is TRBJ2-3, the V gene TRBV12-3 or TRBV12-4; 12 bases line up with TRBD1. CDR3 size: 17 residues. Unmatched junction bases numbered 10, after V lost 3 bases and J lost 6 bases. CDR3 nucleotides: TGTGCCAGCAGTTTGGATTATGGGACAGGGGGCTTGGATACGCAGTATTTT. Protein product: CASSLDYGTGGLDTQYF.

This clonotype was observed a few times. V is TRBV11-2 and J is TRBJ1-2; 7 bases are shared with TRBD1. This CDR3 is 17 amino acids long. Germline V gene data show CDR1 as SGHAT and CDR2 as FQNNGV. The ends lost 4 bases at V and 3 bases at J; junction bases unmatched: 14. CDR3 DNA sequence: TGTGCCAGCAGCTCACTACGTCTGACAGGGTCACACTATGGCTACACCTTC. This sequence encodes CASSSLRLTGSHYGYTF.

There are many counts of this clonotype. The chain links TRBV12-3 or TRBV12-4 to TRBJ2-7, with 10 bases fitting TRBD1. The CDR3 runs to 13 residues. The V segment lost 5 bases and the J segment 5 bases; nucleotides outside the gene matches: 3. DNA for the CDR3: TGTGCCAGCAGTCAAGACAGGGGGCACGAGCAGTACTTC. It specifies CASSQDRGHEQYF.

In this sample, this clonotype turned up a few times. The junction departs from the called germline gene at one end, perhaps through a read error. V is TRBV7-2 and J is TRBJ1-2; unclear D gene. In germline, CDR1 is SGHTA, CDR2 FQGNSA. There are 10 residues in the CDR3. The CDR3 DNA is TGTGGCAGCAGCTTATCGGGCTACACCTTC. It codes for CGSSLSGYTF.

V gene TRBV20-1 combines with J gene TRBJ2-1; 13 bases align to TRBD2. The CDR3 is made up of 17 amino acids. Germline CDR1 DFQATT, CDR2 SNEGSKA (reference sequence). The J segment lost 0 bases and the V segment lost 6 bases, leaving 8 bases of the junction unmatched. CDR3 bases: TGCAGTGCCCCCGGGACTAGCGGGGTAAGCTCCTACAATGAGCAGTTCTTC. Its protein product is CSAPGTSGVSSYNEQFF.

This clonotype turned up a few times. The chain recombines TRBV6-2 or TRBV6-3 with TRBJ2-1, with D possibly being TRBD2 (6 bases). Germline lookup yields CDR1 MNHEY and CDR2 SVGEGT. With 0 bases removed from V and 1 base from J, the gap between germline ends came to 13 bases. CDR3 length equals 17 residues. The CDR3 region has the DNA TGTGCCAGCAGTTACTCTCCATCTAGCGCGTCCTACAATGAGCAGTTCTTC. Its translation is CASSYSPSSASYNEQFF.